This entry lists 27 T cell receptor beta chains sequenced from one sample in a study of T cells in Graves' hyperthyroidism and ophthalmopathy. The CDR3 regions of TCR beta were amplified from RNA transcripts. A set of HTBI primers served as the primers for a first-round RT-PCR of the TCR CDR3. MiXCR, applied by TCRdb to the multiplex PCR reads, yields one record per CDR3 protein. The table includes fewer than 400,000 distinct CDR3 sequences, more than 12% detected once. The sequencing input was blood. Source of these receptors: a man aged 50-60 years with Graves' ophthalmopathy.

The rearrangement links TRBV12-3 or TRBV12-4 to TRBJ2-1; D possibly matches TRBD1 or TRBD2 (5 bases each). The CDR3 sequence is 15 residues long. Trimming shortened V by 3 bases and J by 3 bases, and 12 bases separated the two germline ends. The CDR3 is CASSLWGRGYNEQFF. In nucleotides, the CDR3 is TGTGCCAGCAGTTTGTGGGGGAGAGGCTACAATGAGCAGTTCTTC.

This clonotype was seen repeatedly, ten times or more. This rearrangement joins TRBV6-1 to TRBJ1-5; 7 nucleotides agree with TRBD1. V shed 4 bases and J 1 base; nucleotides not matched to a gene: 4. Germline V gene data show CDR1 as MNHNS and CDR2 as SASEGT. The CDR3 covers 15 residues. The CDR3 loop is CASSGPGGSNQPQHF. The CDR3 DNA sequence: TGTGCCAGCAGTGGACCAGGGGGGAGCAATCAGCCCCAGCATTTT.

The chain joins TRBV19 to TRBJ1-5, with D possibly being TRBD1 (5 bases). V was cut by 10 bases and J by 9 bases, with 13 bases left in between. Germline V gene data show CDR1 as LNHDA and CDR2 as SQIVND (reference sequence). The CDR3 is made up of 11 amino acids. CDR3 bases: TGTGCCACAGGGACGGCGGGGCCCCAGCATTTT. Its protein is CATGTAGPQHF.

This clonotype was picked up many times. V and J are TRBV7-9 and TRBJ2-1; D is unclear. Deletions cut 0 bases from V and 0 bases from J, with 6 bases between. The CDR3 is 15 amino acids. Germline V CDR1 and CDR2: SEHNR, FQNEAQ (reference sequence). The CDR3, as DNA: TGTGCCAGCAGCTTAGCCGCTAACTCCTACAATGAGCAGTTCTTC. Amino acid sequence: CASSLAANSYNEQFF.

This clonotype was detected many times. J is TRBJ1-2 and V is TRBV6-1, with TRBD1 as a possible D gene (5 bases). V lost 6 bases to trimming and J lost 9 bases, with 23 bases between them. CDR1 and CDR2 (germline): MNHNS, SASEGT. This CDR3 has 15 amino acids. CDR3 DNA: TGTGCCAGCAGACGGCCGGCAGGGAGGGGAGTTAGCTACACCTTC. As protein: CASRRPAGRGVSYTF.

This clonotype came up many times. The chain is built from TRBV30 and TRBJ1-5; 7 nucleotides match TRBD1. Trimming at V came to 1 base and at J to 4 bases, leaving 7 bases not matched to a gene. The germline gives CDR1 GTSNPN, CDR2 SVGIG (reference sequence). The length of the CDR3 is 15 residues. The CDR3 nucleotides are TGTGCCTGGAGTGGGCAGACAGGGAAAAATCAGCCCCAGCATTTT. It encodes CAWSGQTGKNQPQHF. Together with reference TRBV30 and TRBJ1-5, the CDR3 gives the full variable domain: SQTIHQWPATLVQPVGSPLSLECTVEGTSNPNLYWYRQAAGRGLQLLFYSVGIGQISSEVPQNLSASRPQDRQFILSSKKLLLSDSGFYLCAWSGQTGKNQPQHFGDGTRLSIL.

In regard to this clonotype: A junction end diverges from the germline sequence, so it may reflect a read error. The chain joins TRBV18 to TRBJ1-1; possible D gene TRBD1, 5 bases. Per the germline V gene, CDR1 is KGHSH and CDR2 is LQKENI. This CDR3 has 14 residues. The chain's CDR3 is CASSTKGQGTEASF. The DNA for the CDR3 is TGTGCCAGCTCAACCAAGGGGCAGGGTACTGAAGCTTCCTTT.

This clonotype was picked up many times. The rearrangement links TRBV12-3 or TRBV12-4 to TRBJ1-6, with D perhaps TRBD1 (6 bases). Trimming left V 4 bases short and J 7 bases short, with 11 bases between. The CDR3 is 14 residues long. The CDR3 loop is CASSSNTGNSPLHF. The DNA of the CDR3 is TGTGCCAGCAGTTCTAATACAGGGAATTCACCCCTCCACTTT.

A note on this clonotype: It may be a read error: a sequence one base away is much more abundant. The V and J genes are TRBV12-3 or TRBV12-4 and TRBJ2-1, with D maybe TRBD2 (5 bases). The CDR3 runs 15 residues. CDR3 DNA sequence: TGTGCCTGCAGTTTTTGGGCGGGTGCTACCAATGAGCAGTTCTTC. The encoded protein is CACSFWAGATNEQFF.

This clonotype was seen ten or more times. The chain uses TRBV5-8 and TRBJ2-7, with 10 bases lining up with TRBD1. Germline V CDR1 and CDR2: SGHTS, YDEGEE. V was clipped by 0 bases and J by 1 base; unmatched bases: 1. The CDR3 runs to 15 residues. CDR3 region: CASSLVGQGSYEQYF. CDR3 bases: TGTGCCAGCAGCTTGGTGGGACAGGGGTCCTACGAGCAGTACTTC. Full variable domain (outside the CDR3, taken from reference TRBV5-8 and TRBJ2-7): EAGVTQSPTHLIKTRGQQATLRCSPISGHTSVYWYQQALGLGLQFLLWYDEGEERNRGNFPPRFSGRQFPNYSSELNVNALELEDSALYLCASSLVGQGSYEQYFGPGTRLTVT.

This clonotype was counted only a few times. This chain links TRBV7-3 with TRBJ2-2, with TRBD2 matching 12 bases. Germline V gene lookup returns CDR1 SGHTA and CDR2 FQGTGA. This CDR3 has 17 amino acids. V lost 1 base and J lost 6; bases outside the gene matches: 6. As DNA, the CDR3 is TGTGCCAGCAGCTTAATACCCCGGACTAGCGGGGCCGGGGAGCTGTTTTTT. It translates to CASSLIPRTSGAGELFF.

This clonotype was recorded many times. Sequence at one end of the junction differs from germline and may be a read error. CDR3 protein: CTWSVRLAGIYEQYF. CDR3 DNA: TGTACCTGGAGTGTAAGACTAGCGGGAATCTACGAGCAGTACTTC. The chain employs TRBV30 and TRBJ2-7; 11 bases fit TRBD2. The CDR3 totals 15 residues. CDR1 GTSNPN and CDR2 SVGIG come from the germline V gene (reference sequence).

The rearrangement joins TRBV19 to TRBJ1-6; perhaps TRBD1 as D (5 bases). The CDR3 spans 16 residues. Trimming took 6 bases from V and 5 from J, leaving 17 bases between them. The germline gives CDR1 LNHDA, CDR2 SQIVND (reference sequence). Here the CDR3 DNA reads TGTGCCAGTAGACGAATAACCGGGACGAATAATTCACCCCTCCACTTT. Translated: CASRRITGTNNSPLHF.

This clonotype has at least ten counts. The J gene is TRBJ2-5, the V gene TRBV11-2, with 8 bases lining up with TRBD1. Germline lookup yields CDR1 SGHAT and CDR2 FQNNGV. The junction had 10 bases not matched to a gene; V was cut back by 5 bases and J by 5 bases. The CDR3 is made up of 15 amino acids. Here the CDR3 DNA reads TGTGCCAGCAGCCATGGACAGGGCCTGGTTGAGACCCAGTACTTC. It specifies CASSHGQGLVETQYF.

On this clonotype itself: This sequence may be a read error, since a much larger clone differs from it by one base. The missing conserved phenylalanine or tryptophan at the end of this CDR3 makes a read error likely. J is TRBJ2-5 and V is TRBV3-1, with 8 bases identical to TRBD2. The CDR3 is 16 residues long. V lost 0 bases, J lost 2 bases, and 5 bases stayed unmatched. In germline, CDR1 is LGHDT, CDR2 YNNKEL (reference sequence). The DNA of the CDR3 is TGTGCCAGCAGCCAAGAAGTTTTAGCGGGACAAGAGACCCAGTACCTC. Protein: CASSQEVLAGQETQYL.

This clonotype was counted between two and nine times. The chain links TRBV12-3 or TRBV12-4 to TRBJ2-1; tentatively, D is TRBD2 (5 bases). The CDR3 is 16 residues long. Trimming stripped 1 base from V and 7 bases from J, with 17 bases between. The CDR3 DNA reads as TGTGCCAGCAGTTTAGATACGCCCGGGAAGGTTAATGAGCAGTTCTTC. Amino acids: CASSLDTPGKVNEQFF.

On this clonotype: It may be a read error: a sequence one base away is much more abundant. V usage is TRBV12-3 or TRBV12-4 and J usage is TRBJ1-5, with a weak D call TRBD1 (6 bases). V gave up 5 bases and J gave up 8 bases, with 16 bases separating them. The CDR3 has 14 amino acids. CDR3: CASSLSGVNKPQHF. The CDR3 nucleotides read TGTGCCAGCAGTCTATCAGGGGTTAATAAGCCCCAGCATTTT.

This clonotype appeared many times. This chain links TRBV3-1 with TRBJ1-1, with D maybe TRBD1 (6 bases). This CDR3 is 16 amino acids long. Germline CDR1 LGHDT, CDR2 YNNKEL (reference sequence). V lost 4 bases and J lost 1, with 16 bases in between. The CDR3 bases are TGTGCCAGCAGCCCCAAGGGGGGTATAAGGAACACTGAAGCTTTCTTT. Encoded protein: CASSPKGGIRNTEAFF.

This clonotype was counted ten times or more. This rearrangement joins TRBV18 to TRBJ1-1; D uncertain. The length of the CDR3 is 13 residues. The V gene lost 3 bases and the J gene lost 4 bases, with 9 bases spanning the gap. Per germline, CDR1 KGHSH and CDR2 LQKENI. Here the CDR3 reads CASSPPGSTEAFF. In nucleotides, the CDR3 is TGTGCCAGCTCACCTCCGGGAAGCACTGAAGCTTTCTTT.

This clonotype has only a few counts. The CDR3 region has the DNA TGTGCCACCAGTGATTTGAGGGCGTATGGCTACACCTTC. Translated, it gives CATSDLRAYGYTF. V gene TRBV24-1 combines with J gene TRBJ1-2; D uncertain. The CDR3 is 13 amino acids. Trimming stripped 0 bases from V and 5 bases from J, with 6 bases between. The germline V gene encodes CDR1 KGHDR and CDR2 SFDVKD.

V gene TRBV6-1 combines with J gene TRBJ1-3, with D unresolved. The V end lost 6 bases, the J end lost 1 base, and 13 bases lay between the germline ends. This CDR3 has 15 residues. Germline CDR1 is MNHNS and CDR2 is SASEGT. The CDR3 nucleotides are TGTGCCAGCAGGGCCGTTCCAGTTTCTGGAAACACCATATATTTT. It yields the protein CASRAVPVSGNTIYF.

This clonotype was seen repeatedly, ten times or more. The chain links TRBV7-9 to TRBJ2-1; 12 positions agree with TRBD2. The CDR3 runs 16 residues. Per the germline V gene, CDR1 is SEHNR and CDR2 is FQNEAQ (reference sequence). J lost 6 bases, V lost 0 bases, and 3 bases had no gene match. The CDR3 nucleotides are TGTGCCAGCAGCTTAGCCGTGACTAGCGGGAGCAATGAGCAGTTCTTC. It codes for CASSLAVTSGSNEQFF.

This clonotype was detected a few times. The chain carries TRBV7-9 and TRBJ2-2; 7 bases align to TRBD2. The CDR3 consists of 16 residues. Germline CDR1 SEHNR, CDR2 FQNEAQ (reference sequence). V lost 3 bases and J lost 6; bases outside the gene matches: 10. DNA for the CDR3: TGTGCCAGCAGCTTCCAACCGGGACTACCCGCCGGGGAGCTGTTTTTT. It specifies CASSFQPGLPAGELFF. The entire variable domain, with the rest obtained from reference TRBV7-9 and TRBJ2-2, is as follows: DTGVSQNPRHKITKRGQNVTFRCDPISEHNRLYWYRQTLGQGPEFLTYFQNEAQLEKSRLLSDRFSAERPKGSFSTLEIQRTEQGDSAMYLCASSFQPGLPAGELFFGEGSRLTVL.

The chain links TRBV19 to TRBJ1-4; D not resolved. From germline, CDR1 is LNHDA and CDR2 SQIVND (reference sequence). V was cut by 10 bases and J by 10 bases, with 19 bases left in between. The CDR3 loop spans 13 amino acids. CDR3 loop: CATEIGLVGKLFF. The CDR3 DNA reads TGTGCCACCGAGATAGGCCTCGTGGGAAAACTGTTTTTT.

As to this clonotype: A much larger clone differs from this one at a single base, so this may be a read error. The V call is TRBV11-2, the J call TRBJ2-1; maybe TRBD2 (6 bases). The CDR3 length is 15 residues. CDR1 SGHAT and CDR2 FQNNGV come from the germline V gene. Trimming left V 3 bases short and J 0 bases short, with 9 bases between. Written as DNA, the CDR3 is TGTGCCAGCAGCTTCGCGGGACGCTCCTACAATGAGCAGTTCTTC. Amino acids: CASSFAGRSYNEQFF.

This clonotype turned up a few times. The chain combines TRBV15 with TRBJ2-1; D gene uncertain. Germline assignment: CDR1 LNHNV and CDR2 YYDKDF (reference sequence). CDR3 length equals 12 residues. Trimming took off 4 bases at V and 9 bases at J, with 10 bases between the two ends. The CDR3 spells CATSTYEVEQFF. The CDR3 DNA sequence: TGTGCCACCAGCACATATGAGGTTGAGCAGTTCTTC. The entire variable domain, with the rest obtained from reference TRBV15 and TRBJ2-1, is as follows: DAMVIQNPRYQVTQFGKPVTLSCSQTLNHNVMYWYQQKSSQAPKLLFHYYDKDFNNEADTPDNFQSRRPNTSFCFLDIRSPGLGDTAMYLCATSTYEVEQFFGPGTRLTVL.

This clonotype has ten or more counts. CDR3 residues: CASSSSGTNTGELFF. The CDR3 nucleotides are TGTGCCAGCAGCTCGTCGGGAACGAACACCGGGGAGCTGTTTTTT. V and J are TRBV11-2 and TRBJ2-2; D might be TRBD2 (5 bases). The CDR3 is 15 residues long. V was shortened by 4 bases and J by 0 bases, with 9 bases between the two germline ends. Germline CDR1 and CDR2: SGHAT and FQNNGV.